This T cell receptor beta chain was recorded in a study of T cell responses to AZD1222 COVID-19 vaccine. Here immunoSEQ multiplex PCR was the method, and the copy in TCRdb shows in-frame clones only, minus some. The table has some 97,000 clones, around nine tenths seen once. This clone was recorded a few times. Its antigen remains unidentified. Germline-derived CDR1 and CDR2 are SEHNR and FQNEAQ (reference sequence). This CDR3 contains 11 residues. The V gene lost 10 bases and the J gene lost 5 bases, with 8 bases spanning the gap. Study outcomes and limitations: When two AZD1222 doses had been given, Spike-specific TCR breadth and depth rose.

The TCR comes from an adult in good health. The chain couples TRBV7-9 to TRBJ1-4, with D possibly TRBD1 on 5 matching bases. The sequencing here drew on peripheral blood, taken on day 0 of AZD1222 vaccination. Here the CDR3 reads CATGVNEKLFF. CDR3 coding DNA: TGTGCCACGGGGGTGAATGAAAAACTGTTTTTT.